Listed here are 19 T cell receptor beta chains from one sample, sequenced in a study of T cells in Graves' hyperthyroidism and ophthalmopathy. Amplified regions were TCR beta CDR3 sequences from RNA transcripts. The HTBI primer set was used in a first-round RT-PCR of the TCR CDR3. TCRdb processed the multiplex PCR reads anew with MiXCR; each CDR3 protein has one entry. The data show under 550,000 distinct CDR3 sequences, just under 20% seen once. Sample: blood. The receptors derive from a man aged 35 to 55 with Graves' ophthalmopathy.

The V gene is TRBV24-1, the J gene TRBJ2-3, with D hard to call. Germline CDR1 reads KGHDR; CDR2 reads SFDVKD. The length of the CDR3 is 13 residues. Trimming removed 10 bases at V and 1 base at J, with 11 bases between. Here the CDR3 DNA reads TGTGCCACGAGAGGTTTGGGCACAGATACGCAGTATTTT. It is translated as CATRGLGTDTQYF.

This clonotype was seen only a few times. This chain joins TRBV5-1 and TRBJ1-5, with D possibly being TRBD1 (5 bases). Trimming removed 1 base at V and 5 bases at J, with 13 bases between. The CDR3 contains 15 residues. The germline V gene encodes CDR1 SGHRS and CDR2 YFSETQ. In DNA, the CDR3 is TGCGCCAGCAGCTTGCGGCAGGGTGGGGATCAGCCCCAGCATTTT. Translated, it gives CASSLRQGGDQPQHF.

There are a few counts of this clonotype. The chain carries TRBV6-1 and TRBJ1-2, with 7 bases matching TRBD1. The CDR3 runs 15 residues. J was trimmed by 4 bases and V by 5 bases; bases with no gene match: 10. Germline loops: CDR1 MNHNS, CDR2 SASEGT. CDR3 coding DNA: TGTGCCAGCAGTTCCGTACAGGGGATACTCTATGGCTACACCTTC. Amino acids: CASSSVQGILYGYTF.

In its sample, this clonotype was seen many times. Written as DNA, the CDR3 is TGTGCCTGGAGTATCCAGGGGATGGGGGAGCAGTACTTC. Its protein is CAWSIQGMGEQYF. The V gene is TRBV30, the J gene TRBJ2-7; D might be TRBD1 (6 bases). CDR1 and CDR2 (germline): GTSNPN, SVGIG (reference sequence). The CDR3 length is 13 residues. V lost 2 bases and J lost 7, with 15 bases in between. Using reference TRBV30 and TRBJ2-7 for the parts outside the CDR3, the full variable domain is SQTIHQWPATLVQPVGSPLSLECTVEGTSNPNLYWYRQAAGRGLQLLFYSVGIGQISSEVPQNLSASRPQDRQFILSSKKLLLSDSGFYLCAWSIQGMGEQYFGPGTRLTVT.

This clonotype was seen at least ten times. The chain carries TRBV28 and TRBJ2-7; TRBD1 agrees at 8 bases. This CDR3 region has 12 residues. With V trimmed by 2 bases and J by 12 bases, 6 bases remained unmatched. Germline loops: CDR1 MDHEN, CDR2 SYDVKM. Here the CDR3 reads CASSLGTGFLYF. CDR3 bases: TGTGCCAGCAGTTTAGGGACAGGTTTCTTGTACTTC. The full variable domain, completed using reference TRBV28 and TRBJ2-7, is DVKVTQSSRYLVKRTGEKVFLECVQDMDHENMFWYRQDPGLGLRLIYFSYDVKMKEKGDIPEGYSVSREKKERFSLILESASTNQTSMYLCASSLGTGFLYFGPGTRLTVT.

This sequence joins TRBV7-9 and TRBJ1-1, with D maybe TRBD1 (5 bases). CDR3 length: 15 residues. V gave up 1 base and J gave up 1 base, with 10 bases separating them. CDR1 and CDR2 (germline): SEHNR, FQNEAQ (reference sequence). The CDR3 DNA follows: TGTGCCAGCAGCTTAGGGGGGGGGAGGAACACTGAAGCTTTCTTT. It encodes CASSLGGGRNTEAFF.

V and J are TRBV5-6 and TRBJ2-7; D is possibly TRBD2 (6 bases). The CDR3 is 15 amino acids. Between the trimmed V and J ends, which lost 4 bases and 1 base, there was a span of 15 bases. Germline-derived CDR1 and CDR2 are SGHDT and YYEEEE. The CDR3 DNA reads as TGTGCCAGCAGCGACCTGGAGGGTAGATCCTACGAGCAGTACTTC. Translated, it gives CASSDLEGRSYEQYF.

Only a few counts were recorded for this clonotype. This CDR3 is CASSPTGTSGGAKTDTQYF. The CDR3 DNA sequence: TGTGCCAGCTCACCAACCGGGACTAGCGGGGGGGCCAAAACAGATACGCAGTATTTT. The genes are TRBV7-9 and TRBJ2-3, with 16 bases lining up with TRBD2. The trim removed 8 bases at V and 3 bases at J, leaving 14 bases unmatched. Per germline, CDR1 SEHNR and CDR2 FQNEAQ (reference sequence). The CDR3 loop spans 19 amino acids.

This clonotype was counted at least ten times. CDR3 sequence (DNA): TGTGCCAGCAGTTACCCTCAGCGGCTAGCGGGACCCTACGAGCAGTACTTC. Its translation: CASSYPQRLAGPYEQYF. This chain joins TRBV6-2 or TRBV6-3 and TRBJ2-7; 9 positions match TRBD2. Germline loops: CDR1 MNHEY, CDR2 SVGEGT. The CDR3 has 17 residues. V gave up 2 bases and J gave up 2 bases; unmatched junction bases: 10.

This clonotype was counted a few times. This chain links TRBV20-1 with TRBJ2-3; D perhaps matches TRBD2 (5 bases). The CDR3 totals 14 residues. V was shortened by 1 base and J by 5 bases, with 13 bases between the two germline ends. CDR1 and CDR2 from the germline V gene are DFQATT and SNEGSKA (reference sequence). As DNA, the CDR3 is TGCAGTGCTAGAGTGTCACCGGGGAGAGATACGCAGTATTTT. Its translation is CSARVSPGRDTQYF.

The chain combines TRBV5-1 with TRBJ1-1; D not certain. The CDR3 totals 18 residues. Trimming cost V 0 bases and J 6 bases, with 24 bases left between them. Germline V CDR1 and CDR2: SGHRS, YFSETQ. In DNA, the CDR3 is TGCGCCAGCAGCTTGGGGCTCCAGGTCCCTGTTAGAACTGCTGAAGCTTTCTTT. Amino acid sequence: CASSLGLQVPVRTAEAFF.

This clonotype was seen repeatedly, ten times or more. The chain carries TRBV12-3 or TRBV12-4 and TRBJ2-7; D may be TRBD2 (5 bases). This CDR3 is 15 amino acids long. V dropped 3 bases and J dropped 6 bases, with 18 bases sitting between them. CDR3 region: CASSFIVGEGFEQYF. CDR3 sequence (DNA): TGTGCCAGCAGTTTCATAGTAGGTGAGGGATTCGAGCAGTACTTC.

The chain uses TRBV7-2 and TRBJ1-6; D uncertain. The CDR3 is 15 amino acids. Deletions cut 1 base from V and 10 bases from J, with 14 bases between. CDR1 and CDR2 from the germline V gene are SGHTA and FQGNSA. The DNA for the CDR3 is TGTGCCAGCAGCTTAGGCGGGCCCAAGAACTCACCCCTCCACTTT. Translated, it gives CASSLGGPKNSPLHF.

The gene calls are TRBV15 and TRBJ1-2, with D perhaps TRBD1 (6 bases). Germline CDR1 and CDR2: LNHNV and YYDKDF (reference sequence). The length of the CDR3 is 16 residues. V was cut by 0 bases and J by 2 bases, with 13 bases left in between. The CDR3 DNA sequence: TGTGCCACCAGCAGAGATCGCGGGGGCCCCAACTATGGCTACACCTTC. It yields the protein CATSRDRGGPNYGYTF.

The CDR3 region has the DNA TGTGCCAGCAGTCCAGGGGGGGGCACCATATATTTT. Its protein is CASSPGGGTIYF. This rearrangement joins TRBV27 to TRBJ1-3; TRBD1 matches 7 bases. The CDR3 contains 12 residues. J lost 9 bases, V lost 5 bases, and 4 bases had no gene match. The germline V gene encodes CDR1 MNHEY and CDR2 SMNVEV (reference sequence).

Turning to this clonotype: This could be a read error, since a much larger clone is one nucleotide away. This sequence joins TRBV30 and TRBJ1-5; a possible D gene is TRBD1 (6 bases). Trimming pared 1 base from V and 13 bases from J, leaving 23 bases between. The CDR3 length is 15 residues. Germline values: CDR1 GTSNPN, CDR2 SVGIG (reference sequence). The CDR3 region is CAWSAMGRGADTQHF. The CDR3 DNA follows: TGTGCCTGGAGTGCGATGGGTAGGGGGGCGGATACGCAGCATTTT.

This clonotype has only a few counts. The chain is built from TRBV7-2 and TRBJ2-3; D is perhaps TRBD2 (5 bases). Looked up from germline, CDR1 is SGHTA and CDR2 is FQGNSA. The V gene lost 2 bases and the J gene lost 2 bases, with 11 bases spanning the gap. The CDR3 is made up of 15 amino acids. Written as DNA, the CDR3 is TGTGCCAGCAGCTTACCCGAGGGCCCCACAGATACGCAGTATTTT. This codes for CASSLPEGPTDTQYF. The full variable domain, completed using reference TRBV7-2 and TRBJ2-3, is GAGVSQSPSNKVTEKGKDVELRCDPISGHTALYWYRQSLGQGLEFLIYFQGNSAPDKSGLPSDRFSAERTGGSVSTLTIQRTQQEDSAVYLCASSLPEGPTDTQYFGPGTRLTVL.

The CDR3: CASSSQLPSGEKGTDTQYF. The CDR3 DNA is TGTGCCAGCAGCTCCCAGCTCCCTTCAGGGGAAAAGGGGACAGATACGCAGTATTTT. This sequence joins TRBV7-3 and TRBJ2-3; the D gene is possibly TRBD1 (6 bases). Per the germline V gene, CDR1 is SGHTA and CDR2 is FQGTGA. The V end was cut by 4 bases, the J end by 3 bases, with 26 bases between. The CDR3 covers 19 residues.

This clonotype was detected many times. This chain uses TRBV27 with TRBJ1-2; 7 bases are a match to TRBD1. The junction had 13 bases not matched to a gene; V was cut back by 6 bases and J by 0 bases. The CDR3 runs 17 residues. Germline V gives CDR1 MNHEY, CDR2 SMNVEV (reference sequence). CDR3 protein: CASRIKQRQGANYGYTF. The CDR3 region has the DNA TGTGCCAGCAGGATTAAACAGAGACAGGGTGCTAACTATGGCTACACCTTC.